The 18 T cell receptor beta chains presented below share a single source sample, sequenced in a study of low-dose radiotherapy and immunotherapy resistance in tumors. Time point in this sample: before trial treatment. Primers targeting TRAV and TRBV primed first-strand cDNA, covering alpha and beta chains. Both a constant-region primer and a V-primer adapter served to amplify TCRs across roughly 20 PCR cycles. MiXCR, applied by TCRdb to the reads, yields one record per CDR3 protein. The sample includes tens of thousands of distinct CDR3 sequences, under 9.5% of them seen just once. The source was PBMCs, collected before treatment. The origin of the receptors is a male donor with prostate cancer.

This clonotype was recorded at least ten times. V gene TRBV2 combines with J gene TRBJ2-1; the match to TRBD1 covers 10 bases. Germline CDR1 is SNHLY and CDR2 is FYNNEI. The CDR3 has 14 amino acids. J gave up 3 bases and V 7 bases, and 3 bases lay outside the gene matches. The CDR3 sequence: CASTWDRGYNEQFF. The CDR3 DNA reads TGTGCCAGCACTTGGGACAGGGGCTACAATGAGCAGTTCTTC. The full variable domain, its missing parts supplied by reference TRBV2 and TRBJ2-1, is EPEVTQTPSHQVTQMGQEVILRCVPISNHLYFYWYRQILGQKVEFLVSFYNNEISEKSEIFDDQFSVERPDGSNFTLKIRSTKLEDSAMYFCASTWDRGYNEQFFGPGTRLTVL.

At least ten counts were recorded for this clonotype. V and J are TRBV20-1 and TRBJ2-3, with 8 bases lining up with TRBD2. CDR3 length: 15 amino acids. Germline assignment: CDR1 DFQATT and CDR2 SNEGSKA (reference sequence). Trimming took 5 bases from V and 0 from J; bases not matched to a gene: 7. DNA for the CDR3: TGCAGTGCTGGCGATGGCGGGGGGAGCACAGATACGCAGTATTTT. It codes for CSAGDGGGSTDTQYF.

This rearrangement joins TRBV7-2 to TRBJ2-2; TRBD2 matches at 15 bases. The length of the CDR3 is 15 residues. Trimming removed 7 bases from V and 6 bases from J; junction bases left unmatched: 3. Germline V gene lookup returns CDR1 SGHTA and CDR2 FQGNSA. The CDR3 sequence is CASTRTSGRAGELFF. The CDR3 DNA follows: TGTGCCAGCACCAGGACTAGCGGGAGGGCCGGGGAGCTGTTTTTT.

At least ten counts were recorded for this clonotype. The chain couples TRBV10-3 to TRBJ1-1; maybe TRBD1 (5 bases). The CDR3 extends over 12 amino acids. Germline V gene data show CDR1 as ENHRY and CDR2 as SYGVKD. Deletions cut 10 bases from V and 8 bases from J, with 17 bases between. DNA for the CDR3: TGTGCCAGTAGCTTCGAGGGGCGCGAAGCTTTCTTT. Its translation is CASSFEGREAFF.

Many counts were recorded for this clonotype. This sequence joins TRBV7-2 and TRBJ2-2, with 11 bases matching TRBD2. Germline CDR1 SGHTA, CDR2 FQGNSA. CDR3 size: 19 residues. The V gene end was trimmed by 2 bases and the J gene end by 0 bases; junction bases not matched to a gene: 8. CDR3 in amino acids: CASSLRLLAGGANTGELFF. The CDR3, as DNA: TGTGCCAGCAGCTTACGTCTTCTAGCGGGAGGAGCGAACACCGGGGAGCTGTTTTTT.

The CDR3 DNA follows: TGTGCCAGCAGTTCTGGGCCTCGGGCCTCCTACGAGCAGTACTTC. This codes for CASSSGPRASYEQYF. The gene calls are TRBV11-3 and TRBJ2-7; no clear D gene. There are 15 residues in the CDR3. V was clipped by 6 bases and J by 0 bases, with 15 bases between them. Germline CDR1 SGHNT, CDR2 YENEEA.

This clonotype was counted many times. The chain joins TRBV20-1 to TRBJ2-2; 10 nucleotides align to TRBD1. V shed 0 bases, J shed 6 bases, and the junction held 7 bases outside the gene matches. This CDR3 spans 16 amino acids. The germline V gene encodes CDR1 DFQATT and CDR2 SNEGSKA (reference sequence). The CDR3, as DNA: TGCAGTGCTAGAGATTGGGGACAGGGGCAGGCCGGGGAGCTGTTTTTT. Residues: CSARDWGQGQAGELFF.

This clonotype was counted ten times or more. The chain uses TRBV7-9 and TRBJ2-5; D is unclear. The V gene's germline CDR1 is SEHNR and CDR2 FQNEAQ (reference sequence). The CDR3 has 14 residues. Between the trimmed V and J ends, which lost 5 bases and 5 bases, there was a span of 15 bases. CDR3 protein: CASSHRSLAETQYF. In DNA, the CDR3 is TGTGCCAGCAGCCACCGATCCCTGGCGGAGACCCAGTACTTC.

This clonotype has at least ten counts. The chain links TRBV11-2 to TRBJ2-3; TRBD2 might be the D (6 bases). The germline gives CDR1 SGHAT, CDR2 FQNNGV. The germline V and J ends were trimmed by 4 bases and 0 bases, with 17 bases remaining between them. CDR3 length: 17 residues. For the CDR3, the DNA is TGTGCCAGCAGCTACGGGACTTTGGCAACAAGCACAGATACGCAGTATTTT. Translated, it gives CASSYGTLATSTDTQYF.

This clonotype was counted between two and nine times. This chain links TRBV18 with TRBJ2-2; D remains ambiguous. The ends were cut back, 0 bases at V and 3 bases at J, with 17 bases in the middle. This CDR3 contains 18 residues. Per germline, CDR1 KGHSH and CDR2 LQKENI. The CDR3 region has the DNA TGTGCCAGCTCACCACCGTCTTTCCAGGAACGGTACACCGGGGAGCTGTTTTTT. This codes for CASSPPSFQERYTGELFF.

This clonotype was seen ten or more times. This chain connects TRBV29-1 to TRBJ1-2; a possible D gene is TRBD1 (6 bases). Germline CDR1 and CDR2: SQVTM and ANQGSEA. The germline V and J ends were trimmed by 4 bases and 4 bases, with 13 bases remaining between them. The CDR3 extends over 13 amino acids. CDR3 amino acids: CSVVTGIAYGYTF. The CDR3 DNA reads as TGCAGCGTTGTCACAGGGATTGCCTATGGCTACACCTTC.

This clonotype appeared many times. The J gene is TRBJ1-6, the V gene TRBV4-1; D remains unclear. The germline V gene encodes CDR1 MGHRA and CDR2 YSYEKL. Trimming shortened V by 1 base and J by 9 bases, and 10 bases separated the two germline ends. CDR3 length: 14 amino acids. CDR3 sequence reads: CASSQVPGRSPLHF. The CDR3 region has the DNA TGCGCCAGCAGCCAAGTTCCCGGGCGTTCACCCCTCCACTTT.

This chain uses TRBV6-1 with TRBJ2-2, with 12 bases matching TRBD2. CDR1 is MNHNS, CDR2 SASEGT, per germline. The J segment lost 1 base and the V segment lost 3 bases, leaving 0 bases of the junction unmatched. CDR3 size: 16 residues. The CDR3 reads CASSETSGRNTGELFF. The CDR3 region has the DNA TGTGCCAGCAGTGAGACTAGCGGGAGGAACACCGGGGAGCTGTTTTTT.

Ten or more counts support this clonotype. The rearrangement joins TRBV5-1 to TRBJ2-7; TRBD1 matches 8 bases. V trimming: 3 bases; J trimming: 12 bases; junction bases outside the gene matches: 11. Germline CDR1 SGHRS, CDR2 YFSETQ. The CDR3 length is 13 residues. Here the CDR3 DNA reads TGCGCCAGCAGCTCGGGGACAGGCCCCATAGCGTACTTC. This gives the protein CASSSGTGPIAYF.

There are many counts of this clonotype. V usage is TRBV29-1 and J usage is TRBJ2-5; tentatively, D is TRBD1 or TRBD2 (5 bases each). The CDR3 is 13 amino acids. In germline, CDR1 is SQVTM, CDR2 ANQGSEA. The V end was cut by 6 bases, the J end by 0 bases, with 11 bases between. This CDR3 reads CSVSGRHQETQYF. For the CDR3, the DNA is TGCAGCGTATCGGGACGCCACCAAGAGACCCAGTACTTC. Complete variable domain (other parts from reference TRBV29-1 and TRBJ2-5): SAVISQKPSRDICQRGTSLTIQCQVDSQVTMMFWYRQQPGQSLTLIATANQGSEATYESGFVIDKFPISRPNLTFSTLTVSNMSPEDSSIYLCSVSGRHQETQYFGPGTRLLVL.

This clonotype was seen repeatedly, ten times or more. This chain links TRBV5-1 with TRBJ2-1; D gene uncertain. The CDR3 is 15 residues long. Germline loops: CDR1 SGHRS, CDR2 YFSETQ. V lost 0 bases and J 0 bases, leaving 7 bases between the germline ends. CDR3 residues: CASSLVMGSYNEQFF. CDR3 coding DNA: TGCGCCAGCAGCTTGGTCATGGGCTCCTACAATGAGCAGTTCTTC.

This chain uses TRBV30 with TRBJ1-1; no reliable D call. CDR3 length: 12 amino acids. Per germline, CDR1 GTSNPN and CDR2 SVGIG (reference sequence). Trimming shortened V by 2 bases and J by 1 base, and 5 bases separated the two germline ends. CDR3 in amino acids: CAWSLGNTEAFF. CDR3 DNA sequence: TGTGCCTGGAGTCTGGGGAACACTGAAGCTTTCTTT.

J is TRBJ2-1 and V is TRBV24-1; possible D gene TRBD2, 5 bases. V lost 3 bases and J lost 7, with 15 bases in between. This CDR3 comprises 15 residues. From germline, CDR1 is KGHDR and CDR2 SFDVKD. As DNA, the CDR3 is TGTGCCACCAGTGATCTCTCCCGGGGTGGGAATGAGCAGTTCTTC. Its protein product is CATSDLSRGGNEQFF.